The present T cell receptor (beta chain) was sequenced within a study of blood T cell repertoires in COVID-19. Participants came from roughly 25 US areas, aged about 18 to 89 years. The V and J ends lost 3 bases and 0 bases, in that order; junction bases with no gene match: 3. The CDR3 runs to 16 residues. Per germline, CDR1 SGDLS and CDR2 YYNGEE. This clone was seen a few times. The table came from immunoSEQ multiplex PCR; TCRdb's copy has only in-frame clones and leaves some out. The sample yields about 310,000 clones, under 90% seen once. The source of this sequence is a woman aged 25 to 39 who had recovered from COVID-19. The V call is TRBV9, the J call TRBJ2-7; TRBD2 agrees at 13 bases. The specimen sequenced was PBMCs or T cells enriched from blood (not recorded which). The CDR3 DNA reads TGTGCCAGCAGCGAGGGACTAGCGGGGCCCTCCTACGAGCAGTACTTC. It yields the protein CASSEGLAGPSYEQYF.